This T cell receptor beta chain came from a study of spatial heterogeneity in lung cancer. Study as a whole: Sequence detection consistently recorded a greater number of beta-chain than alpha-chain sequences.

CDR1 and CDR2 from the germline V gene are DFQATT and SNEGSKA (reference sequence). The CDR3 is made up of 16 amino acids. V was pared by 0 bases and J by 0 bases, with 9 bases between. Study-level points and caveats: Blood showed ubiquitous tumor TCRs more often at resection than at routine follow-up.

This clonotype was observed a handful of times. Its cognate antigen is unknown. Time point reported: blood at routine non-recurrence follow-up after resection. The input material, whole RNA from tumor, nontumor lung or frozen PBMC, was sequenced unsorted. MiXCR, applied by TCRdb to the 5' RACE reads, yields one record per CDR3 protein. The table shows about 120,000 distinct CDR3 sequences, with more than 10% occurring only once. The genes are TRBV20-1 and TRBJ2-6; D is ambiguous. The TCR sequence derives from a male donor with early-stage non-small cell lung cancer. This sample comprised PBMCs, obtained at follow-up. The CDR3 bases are TGCAGTGCTAGAGACCACACGGCCTCTGGGGCCAACGTCCTGACTTTC. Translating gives CSARDHTASGANVLTF.